This T cell receptor (beta chain) was sequenced for a study of cytomegalovirus exposure and HLA in healthy donors. Study results and limitations: TCR beta sequences reportedly predicted the HLA-A and HLA-B alleles of most subjects accurately. In a later analysis, productive TCRs from donors in an Asian-associated ancestry cluster reportedly carried fewer N-insertions than the cohort mean.

Trimming took 4 bases from V and 5 from J, leaving 18 bases between them. CDR3 length equals 15 residues. The germline V gene encodes CDR1 SGHTS and CDR2 YDEGEE. Comments on this clone: Its antigen is as yet unknown.

A multiplex PCR was run with 60 Vbeta primers and 13 Jbeta primers. Assay used: immunoSEQ multiplex PCR; TCRdb lists only in-frame clones, some missing. The sample lists 150,000 to 200,000 clones, around nine tenths occurring once. The sequenced sample consisted of PBMCs. The clonotype originates from a woman under 30 in good health and CMV-seronegative. V is TRBV5-8 and J is TRBJ1-1; no reliable D call. CDR3 residues: CASSPRTGSPTEAFF. CDR3 DNA: TGTGCCAGCAGCCCCCGGACGGGGTCCCCGACTGAAGCTTTCTTT.